The clone carrying this TCR beta chain has more than one count but fewer than ten. Its antigen remains unidentified. The data were taken from a study of T-cell memory formation after mild COVID-19. Across the whole study: TCR clusters showed largely donor specificity. Notes on the study in general: Some responding clones appeared in pre-infection memory, suggesting cross-reactive memory joined.

The CDR3 runs to 14 residues. V was pared by 0 bases and J by 2 bases, with 8 bases between. Germline V gene data show CDR1 as SGHRS and CDR2 as YFSETQ. Employing constant-segment primers, 5'RACE generated TCR alpha and TCR beta cDNA libraries bearing sample barcodes and UMIs. MiXCR, run by TCRdb on the 5' RACE reads, gives a single entry per CDR3 protein. The sample contains roughly 310,000 distinct CDR3 sequences, roughly 15% of which appear only once. The sequenced material came from PBMCs or a T cell subset sorted from them (not recorded which). V is TRBV5-1 and J is TRBJ1-1, with D unclear. This TCR came from a man aged 18-30 years who had mild COVID-19 (a few samples of this study predate the infection). Cell type and time point are not known. The CDR3 loop is CASSLGTFNTEAFF. CDR3 nucleotides: TGCGCCAGCAGCTTGGGGACCTTCAACACTGAAGCTTTCTTT.